The 23 T cell receptor beta chains presented below share a single source sample, sequenced in a study of cytomegalovirus exposure and HLA in healthy donors. Primers included in the PCR were 60 Vbeta and 13 Jbeta primers. Clones were sequenced by immunoSEQ multiplex PCR, and TCRdb holds only the in-frame ones, with some missing. In total, the table holds 200,000 to 250,000 clones. Material: PBMCs. These receptors were obtained from a woman under 40 in good health and CMV-seropositive.

V and J are TRBV5-1 and TRBJ1-1, with TRBD1 as a possible D gene (6 bases). The germline V and J ends were trimmed by 4 bases and 2 bases, with 12 bases remaining between them. Germline CDR1 SGHRS, CDR2 YFSETQ. The CDR3 covers 14 residues. CDR3 bases: TGCGCCAGCAGCCCCGGACAGTTTAACACTGAAGCTTTCTTT. The encoded protein is CASSPGQFNTEAFF.

V and J are TRBV27 and TRBJ2-7, with 9 bases matching TRBD1. Trimming took 6 bases from V and 6 from J; bases not matched to a gene: 9. CDR3 length: 14 amino acids. Germline values: CDR1 MNHEY, CDR2 SMNVEV (reference sequence). CDR3 protein: CASRQGQGKGEQYF. For the CDR3, the DNA is TGTGCCAGCAGGCAGGGACAGGGAAAAGGCGAGCAGTACTTC.

The V and J genes are TRBV5-5 and TRBJ1-3, with D possibly matching TRBD1 (6 bases). The germline V gene encodes CDR1 SGHKS and CDR2 YYEKEE (reference sequence). This CDR3 is built from 15 residues. The V and J ends lost 2 bases and 9 bases respectively, with 18 bases between them. The CDR3 DNA reads as TGTGCCAGCAGCTTTGGCCAGGGGAACATCGGCACCATATATTTT. Protein: CASSFGQGNIGTIYF.

Concerning this clone itself: The same CDR3 can be traced to other DNA sequences in this sample. The V gene is TRBV18, the J gene TRBJ2-7; no reliable D call. The CDR3 contains 13 residues. The V and J ends lost 0 bases and 4 bases respectively, with 7 bases between them. Germline lookup yields CDR1 KGHSH and CDR2 LQKENI. The CDR3 loop is CASSPPSSYEQYF. Here the CDR3 DNA reads TGTGCCAGCTCACCACCGTCTTCGTACGAGCAGTACTTC.

The V and J genes are TRBV7-2 and TRBJ2-7, with 10 bases identical to TRBD2. Germline V gene lookup returns CDR1 SGHTA and CDR2 FQGNSA. V shed 5 bases, J shed 4 bases, and the junction held 14 bases outside the gene matches. CDR3 length: 17 residues. The CDR3 spells CASSHSVPSSGSYEQYF. CDR3 bases: TGTGCCAGCAGCCATAGTGTTCCGTCTAGCGGGAGTTACGAGCAGTACTTC.

The chain links TRBV25-1 to TRBJ2-1; a possible D gene is TRBD2 (5 bases). The germline gives CDR1 MGHDK, CDR2 SYGVNS. CDR3 length: 16 residues. Trimming left V 1 base short and J 4 bases short, with 14 bases between. The CDR3 sequence: CASSEWGEGAYNEQFF. The CDR3 region has the DNA TGTGCCAGCAGTGAATGGGGTGAGGGCGCTTACAATGAGCAGTTCTTC.

V and J are TRBV29-1 and TRBJ2-1, with TRBD1 identical over 11 bases. Germline V CDR1 and CDR2: SQVTM, ANQGSEA. The J segment lost 14 bases and the V segment lost 6 bases, leaving 9 bases of the junction unmatched. The CDR3 sequence is 12 residues long. The DNA for the CDR3 is TGCAGCGTGATCGGACAGGGGGCGCGAAAGTTCTTC. This encodes CSVIGQGARKFF.

For the CDR3, the DNA is TGCAGCGGGACGTCGGGACAGTATGGCTACACCTTC. Its translation is CSGTSGQYGYTF. This chain connects TRBV29-1 to TRBJ1-2; 7 bases align to TRBD1. V trimming: 7 bases; J trimming: 5 bases; junction bases outside the gene matches: 7. This CDR3 spans 12 amino acids. The germline V gene encodes CDR1 SQVTM and CDR2 ANQGSEA.

The CDR3 coding sequence is TGCGCCAGCAGAGGACAGCGGTACGAGCAGTACTTC. Translation: CASRGQRYEQYF. The chain joins TRBV4-1 to TRBJ2-7, with a possible D match to TRBD1 (6 bases). Trimming removed 6 bases at V and 4 bases at J, with 10 bases between. There are 12 residues in the CDR3. Germline-derived CDR1 and CDR2 are MGHRA and YSYEKL.

The genes are TRBV4-3 and TRBJ2-5; TRBD1 might be the D (5 bases). The end of the DNA aligns better with TRBJ2-7, so the J call may be wrong. CDR1 LGHNA and CDR2 YSLEER come from the germline V gene. The CDR3 length is 14 residues. Written as DNA, the CDR3 is TGCGCCAGCAGCCTCGTGGGGCCCTCCTACGAGCAGTACTTC. Encoded protein: CASSLVGPSYEQYF.

A remark on this clone: The CDR3 does not end in the conserved phenylalanine or tryptophan, so this is likely a read error. The CDR3 is CAWTAKGRDNQPQHL. For the CDR3, the DNA is TGTGCCTGGACCGCGAAGGGAAGGGACAATCAGCCCCAGCATCTT. The chain couples TRBV30 to TRBJ1-5, with D hard to call. Germline CDR1 reads GTSNPN; CDR2 reads SVGIG (reference sequence). The CDR3 consists of 15 residues. Deletions cut 4 bases from V and 3 bases from J, with 16 bases between.

CDR3 sequence reads: CASSFGGASYNEQFF. The CDR3 DNA reads as TGTGCCAGCAGCTTTGGCGGGGCTTCCTACAATGAGCAGTTCTTC. This chain connects TRBV5-8 to TRBJ2-1; weak D call: TRBD2 (6 bases). The V gene lost 2 bases and the J gene lost 1 base, with 10 bases spanning the gap. CDR1 and CDR2 (germline): SGHTS, YDEGEE. The CDR3 totals 15 residues.

The rearrangement joins TRBV28 to TRBJ2-2; 13 bases fit TRBD2. This CDR3 contains 17 residues. The junction had 5 bases not matched to a gene; V was cut back by 5 bases and J by 2 bases. Germline CDR1 and CDR2: MDHEN and SYDVKM. CDR3 nucleotides: TGTGCCAGCAGTCTAGAGGGACTAGCGGGAAACACCGGGGAGCTGTTTTTT. It encodes CASSLEGLAGNTGELFF.

This chain links TRBV29-1 with TRBJ1-1, with D possibly being TRBD1 (6 bases). The CDR3 loop spans 13 amino acids. Germline V gene data show CDR1 as SQVTM and CDR2 as ANQGSEA. Between the trimmed V and J ends, which lost 5 bases and 1 base, there was a span of 11 bases. The CDR3 DNA reads as TGCAGCGTTACGGGACACTCGAACACTGAAGCTTTCTTT. Protein sequence: CSVTGHSNTEAFF.

This chain uses TRBV7-9 with TRBJ1-1; TRBD1 aligns across 11 bases. Losses at the gene ends were 4 bases for V and 6 bases for J; bases not matched to a gene: 7. From germline, CDR1 is SEHNR and CDR2 FQNEAQ (reference sequence). This CDR3 comprises 15 residues. CDR3 region: CASSSRDRGTPEAFF. CDR3 coding DNA: TGTGCCAGCAGCTCACGGGACAGGGGGACACCTGAAGCTTTCTTT.

The genes are TRBV30 and TRBJ2-7, with D maybe TRBD1 (6 bases). CDR1 is GTSNPN, CDR2 SVGIG, per germline (reference sequence). Trimming left V 1 base short and J 3 bases short, with 13 bases between. The CDR3 is made up of 14 amino acids. The CDR3 sequence: CAWSGQGIVYEQYF. CDR3 bases: TGTGCCTGGAGTGGGCAGGGGATCGTCTACGAGCAGTACTTC.

The rearrangement joins TRBV11-2 to TRBJ1-1; D gene uncertain. The germline gives CDR1 SGHAT, CDR2 FQNNGV. This CDR3 has 14 amino acids. V lost 1 base, J lost 7 bases, and 13 bases lay in between. The CDR3 DNA follows: TGTGCCAGCAGCTTAGGAGACAACAATTTTGAAGCTTTCTTT. It is translated as CASSLGDNNFEAFF.

V is TRBV19 and J is TRBJ1-2; tentative D call: TRBD1 (6 bases). V lost 5 bases, J lost 4 bases, and 14 bases lay in between. Germline V lookup: CDR1 LNHDA, CDR2 SQIVND (reference sequence). This CDR3 spans 14 amino acids. In nucleotides, the CDR3 is TGTGCCAGTAGTCCAGGGGACACTCCCTATGGCTACACCTTC. Its protein product is CASSPGDTPYGYTF. Combining the CDR3 with reference TRBV19 and TRBJ1-2 gives the whole variable domain DGGITQSPKYLFRKEGQNVTLSCEQNLNHDAMYWYRQDPGQGLRLIYYSQIVNDFQKGDIAEGYSVSREKKESFPLTVTSAQKNPTAFYLCASSPGDTPYGYTFGSGTRLTVV.

The chain recombines TRBV28 with TRBJ2-7, with 10 bases matching TRBD2. The length of the CDR3 is 15 residues. V dropped 8 bases and J dropped 3; count of bases not matched to a gene: 10. Germline CDR1 is MDHEN and CDR2 is SYDVKM. The CDR3 coding sequence is TGTGCCAGCTCTTTGGTGGTAGCGGGAGGCTACGAGCAGTACTTC. Protein sequence: CASSLVVAGGYEQYF.

This chain joins TRBV7-2 and TRBJ1-4; TRBD1 aligns across 7 bases. This CDR3 is built from 14 residues. V shed 5 bases and J 11 bases; nucleotides not matched to a gene: 11. Germline V gene sequence: CDR1 SGHTA, CDR2 FQGNSA. The DNA for the CDR3 is TGTGCCAGCAGCACCAGACAGGGCCCTGGGAAACTGTTTTTT. Translated: CASSTRQGPGKLFF.

The chain carries TRBV5-1 and TRBJ1-5; 12 bases are shared with TRBD1. V was pared by 4 bases and J by 0 bases, with 5 bases of the junction left unmatched. Germline V gives CDR1 SGHRS, CDR2 YFSETQ. The CDR3 contains 17 residues. CDR3 in DNA: TGCGCCAGCAGCGCTGGGACAGGGGGCTTTAGCAATCAGCCCCAGCATTTT. Translation: CASSAGTGGFSNQPQHF.

J is TRBJ1-4 and V is TRBV2; TRBD1 aligns across 11 bases. The CDR3 length is 15 residues. J gave up 7 bases and V 2 bases, and 3 bases lay outside the gene matches. CDR1 is SNHLY and CDR2 is FYNNEI in the germline V gene. The CDR3 is CASSERGQGVEKLFF. CDR3 nucleotide sequence: TGTGCCAGCAGTGAAAGGGGACAGGGGGTTGAAAAACTGTTTTTT.

The V and J genes are TRBV7-2 and TRBJ2-1; 13 bases map to TRBD2. After removal of 4 bases from V and 0 bases from J, the junction contained 9 bases not matched to a gene. CDR1 and CDR2 from the germline V gene are SGHTA and FQGNSA. CDR3 length: 19 residues. For the CDR3, the DNA is TGTGCCAGCAGCTCAAGAGGGACTAGCGGGGCAAGCTCCTACAATGAGCAGTTCTTC. Translating it yields CASSSRGTSGASSYNEQFF.